Presented here are 9 T cell receptor beta chains from one specimen sequenced in a study of blood T cell repertoires in COVID-19. The method was immunoSEQ multiplex PCR; TCRdb's version includes in-frame clones alone and lacks a portion of them. The data hold about 260,000 clones, with 88% observed a single time. Sample: peripheral blood. These receptors all stem from a human donor in a cohort sampled during active COVID-19.

J is TRBJ2-7 and V is TRBV9; 8 positions match TRBD2. This CDR3 is built from 15 residues. Trimming at V came to 2 bases and at J to 1 base, leaving 5 bases not matched to a gene. Per germline, CDR1 SGDLS and CDR2 YYNGEE. The CDR3 protein is CASSVSGGLSYEQYF. DNA of the CDR3: TGTGCCAGCAGCGTCAGCGGGGGACTTTCCTACGAGCAGTACTTC. Together with reference TRBV9 and TRBJ2-7, the CDR3 gives the full variable domain: DSGVTQTPKHLITATGQRVTLRCSPRSGDLSVYWYQQSLDQGLQFLIQYYNGEERAKGNILERFSAQQFPDLHSELNLSSLELGDSALYFCASSVSGGLSYEQYFGPGTRLTVT.

This clone was seen a handful of times. The V and J genes are TRBV4-2 and TRBJ1-1, with D tentatively TRBD1 (5 bases). The V gene lost 0 bases and the J gene lost 4 bases, with 12 bases spanning the gap. Germline V lookup: CDR1 LGHNA, CDR2 YNFKEQ. There are 15 residues in the CDR3. The DNA for the CDR3 is TGTGCCAGCAGCCAAGAGGGGTGGCAGGGCACTGAAGCTTTCTTT. Its translation is CASSQEGWQGTEAFF.

The V gene is TRBV10-3, the J gene TRBJ2-6, with a possible D match to TRBD1 (6 bases). V lost 3 bases and J 0 bases, leaving 12 bases between the germline ends. CDR1 and CDR2 (germline): ENHRY, SYGVKD. The CDR3 is made up of 17 amino acids. CDR3: CAISDKQGPSGANVLTF. The CDR3, as DNA: TGTGCCATCAGTGACAAACAGGGACCCTCTGGGGCCAACGTCCTGACTTTC.

With regard to this clone: The sample holds other DNA sequences that translate to the same CDR3. V gene TRBV6-5 combines with J gene TRBJ2-7; D is ambiguous. V was clipped by 0 bases and J by 3 bases, with 6 bases between them. This CDR3 region has 13 residues. Looked up from germline, CDR1 is MNHEY and CDR2 is SVGAGI. CDR3 amino acids: CASSYSASYEQYF. DNA for the CDR3: TGTGCCAGCAGTTACTCCGCGAGCTACGAGCAGTACTTC.

The chain uses TRBV6-2 or TRBV6-3 and TRBJ1-2; D perhaps matches TRBD1 (6 bases). The CDR3 length is 14 residues. Per the germline V gene, CDR1 is MNHEY and CDR2 is SVGEGT. The ends were cut back, 5 bases at V and 4 bases at J, with 14 bases in the middle. The CDR3 coding sequence is TGTGCCAGCAGTAGATCCGGGACACCCTATGGCTACACCTTC. It is translated as CASSRSGTPYGYTF.

The chain combines TRBV5-3 with TRBJ2-1; 14 bases line up with TRBD2. TRBV5-3 is placed among ORFs of uncertain function. The CDR3 runs to 19 residues. V lost 4 bases, J lost 0 bases, and 9 bases stayed unmatched. CDR3 sequence reads: CARSPATSGRASSYNEQFF. The CDR3 bases are TGTGCCAGAAGCCCTGCGACTAGCGGGAGGGCTAGCTCCTACAATGAGCAGTTCTTC.

This clone has only a few counts. The chain employs TRBV28 and TRBJ1-2; 10 bases fit TRBD1. This CDR3 has 16 residues. Germline V gene data show CDR1 as MDHEN and CDR2 as SYDVKM. Trimming cost V 10 bases and J 5 bases; bases outside gene matches: 16. CDR3 in amino acids: CATHLRDRGGGYGYTF. Written as DNA, the CDR3 is TGTGCCACACACCTCCGGGACAGGGGCGGAGGGTATGGCTACACCTTC.

The chain joins TRBV13 to TRBJ2-1, with 12 nucleotides matching TRBD2. Germline V CDR1 and CDR2: PRHDT, FYEKMQ (reference sequence). The V and J ends lost 2 bases and 9 bases, in that order; junction bases with no gene match: 5. The CDR3 length is 15 residues. The CDR3: CASSLRTSGVLEQFF. CDR3 bases: TGTGCCAGCAGCTTACGGACTAGCGGGGTTCTTGAGCAGTTCTTC.

The V and J genes are TRBV2 and TRBJ1-1; perhaps TRBD1 as D (6 bases). The CDR3 totals 14 residues. Germline CDR1 reads SNHLY; CDR2 reads FYNNEI. V lost 5 bases and J 4 bases, leaving 14 bases between the germline ends. CDR3 coding DNA: TGTGCCAGCAGTTTGGGGGGCGGGAGCACTGAAGCTTTCTTT. Its protein is CASSLGGGSTEAFF.